This T cell receptor (beta chain) came from a study of blood T cells in healthy people across ages. On the study more broadly: Template switching caught about one barcoded beta molecule for each two T cells.

Comment on this clonotype: Antigen specificity is unknown.

Study results and caveats: One million T cells yielded diversity estimates that were considered underestimates. What prevented conclusive comparison of naive and antigen-experienced cells was that PBMCs were unsorted.

For the second PCR, which ran for about 7 to 11 cycles, a sample-barcoded 5' primer and a J-beta primer mix were used. TCRdb re-derived calls from the 5' RACE reads in MiXCR, one entry per CDR3 protein. Among approximately 1.5 million distinct CDR3 sequences listed, around 40% were seen once. Investigators took about 9.2 milliliters of peripheral blood from every donor. The CDR3 is made up of 17 amino acids. Between the trimmed V and J ends, which lost 0 bases and 4 bases, there was a span of 18 bases. Per the germline V gene, CDR1 is MNHNY and CDR2 is SVGAGI (reference sequence). The sequencing input was blood. The receptor was isolated from a young woman in good health. The chain combines TRBV6-6 with TRBJ1-1; D is undetermined. CDR3 residues: CASSYSIGGRASTEAFF. The CDR3 DNA follows: TGTGCCAGCAGTTACTCGATAGGAGGGAGGGCGAGCACTGAAGCTTTCTTT.